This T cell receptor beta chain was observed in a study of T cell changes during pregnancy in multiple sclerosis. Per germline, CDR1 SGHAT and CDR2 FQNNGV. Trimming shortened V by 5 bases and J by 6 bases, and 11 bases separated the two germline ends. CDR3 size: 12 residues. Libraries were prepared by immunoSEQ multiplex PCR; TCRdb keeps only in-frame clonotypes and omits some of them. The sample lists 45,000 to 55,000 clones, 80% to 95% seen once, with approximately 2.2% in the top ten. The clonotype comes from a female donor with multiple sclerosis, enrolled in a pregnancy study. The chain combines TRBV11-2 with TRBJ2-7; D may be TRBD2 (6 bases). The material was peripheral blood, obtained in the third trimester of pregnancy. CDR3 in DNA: TGTGCCAGCAGCGACGGGACTGTCGAGCAGTACTTC. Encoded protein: CASSDGTVEQYF.